A single sample gave rise to the 27 T cell receptor beta chains below, sequenced in a study of lymphopenia after photon versus proton radiotherapy. Libraries were prepared by immunoSEQ multiplex PCR; TCRdb keeps only in-frame clonotypes and omits some of them. Here the sample spans 15,000 to 20,000 clones, 80% to 90% being singletons. Material: peripheral blood, obtained from a patient treated with proton-based radiotherapy. The receptors here all came from a man between 65 and 79 years old with pancreatic cancer.

The chain couples TRBV11-2 to TRBJ2-7; the D is unclear. The CDR3 contains 18 residues. Per germline, CDR1 SGHAT and CDR2 FQNNGV. V dropped 2 bases and J dropped 0 bases, with 20 bases sitting between them. The CDR3 DNA reads TGTGCCAGCAGCTTACTTAGCCTTAGACGGAGTAACTCCTACGAGCAGTACTTC. The encoded protein is CASSLLSLRRSNSYEQYF. The full variable domain, completed using reference TRBV11-2 and TRBJ2-7, is EAGVAQSPRYKIIEKRQSVAFWCNPISGHATLYWYQQILGQGPKLLIQFQNNGVVDDSQLPKDRFSAERLKGVDSTLKIQPAKLEDSAVYLCASSLLSLRRSNSYEQYFGPGTRLTVT.

The V gene is TRBV7-6, the J gene TRBJ2-5; 8 nucleotides line up with TRBD1. The DNA end is a closer match to TRBJ2-7, so the J assignment may be wrong. The CDR3 extends over 14 amino acids. Germline assignment: CDR1 SGHVS and CDR2 FNYEAQ. As DNA, the CDR3 is TGTGCCAGCAGCACCGGACAGGGAAGAGACGAGCAGTACTTC. This gives the protein CASSTGQGRDEQYF.

The genes are TRBV27 and TRBJ2-2; D is possibly TRBD1 or TRBD2 (6 bases each). The CDR3 extends over 16 amino acids. The germline V gene has CDR1 MNHEY and CDR2 SMNVEV (reference sequence). Trimming stripped 1 base from V and 3 bases from J, with 12 bases between. The DNA for the CDR3 is TGTGCCAGCAGTTTATGGGCCGGGGGCGACACCGGGGAGCTGTTTTTT. It encodes CASSLWAGGDTGELFF.

This chain uses TRBV23-1 with TRBJ2-2, with D maybe TRBD2 (5 bases). TRBV23-1 is an ORF, with its function uncertain. This CDR3 is 18 amino acids long. V was pared by 3 bases and J by 4 bases, with 21 bases between. The CDR3 reads CASSHPTRQVRGTGELFF. The CDR3 region has the DNA TGCGCCAGCAGTCACCCCACGCGGCAGGTTCGGGGCACCGGGGAGCTGTTTTTT.

The chain is built from TRBV27 and TRBJ2-3, with D perhaps TRBD2 (5 bases). Deletions cut 4 bases from V and 0 bases from J, with 17 bases between. The CDR3 contains 17 residues. The germline V gene encodes CDR1 MNHEY and CDR2 SMNVEV (reference sequence). The CDR3 is CASSSDYVPVSTDTQYF. In nucleotides, the CDR3 is TGTGCCAGCAGTTCCGACTACGTCCCGGTTAGCACAGATACGCAGTATTTT.

This chain connects TRBV6-6 to TRBJ1-5; D uncertain. V lost 5 bases and J 4 bases, leaving 6 bases between the germline ends. From germline, CDR1 is MNHNY and CDR2 SVGAGI (reference sequence). The CDR3 is made up of 12 amino acids. CDR3 coding DNA: TGTGCCAGCAGTCCTTCTAATCAGCCCCAGCATTTT. It yields the protein CASSPSNQPQHF.

The rearrangement joins TRBV7-9 to TRBJ2-5, with TRBD2 matching 15 bases. Trimming removed 4 bases from V and 2 bases from J; junction bases left unmatched: 8. This CDR3 region has 18 residues. Germline assignment: CDR1 SEHNR and CDR2 FQNEAQ (reference sequence). The CDR3 DNA follows: TGTGCCAGCAGCTCTCCGGGACTAGCGGGGGGATCGCAAGAGACCCAGTACTTC. It specifies CASSSPGLAGGSQETQYF.

The table lists this clone with a few counts. J is TRBJ2-1 and V is TRBV2; no clear D gene. CDR1 is SNHLY, CDR2 FYNNEI, per germline. Trimming stripped 7 bases from V and 10 bases from J, with 8 bases between. The length of the CDR3 is 10 residues. The CDR3 sequence is CASTLLEQFF. The CDR3, as DNA: TGTGCCAGCACCCTCCTGGAGCAGTTCTTC. The variable domain in full, completed from reference TRBV2 and TRBJ2-1, reads EPEVTQTPSHQVTQMGQEVILRCVPISNHLYFYWYRQILGQKVEFLVSFYNNEISEKSEIFDDQFSVERPDGSNFTLKIRSTKLEDSAMYFCASTLLEQFFGPGTRLTVL.

The chain couples TRBV7-2 to TRBJ1-6; TRBD1 might be the D (6 bases). This CDR3 is built from 16 residues. Per germline, CDR1 SGHTA and CDR2 FQGNSA. V dropped 4 bases and J dropped 5 bases, with 15 bases sitting between them. The CDR3 DNA is TGTGCCAGCAGCTACTCTGGGGGCGCAAATAATTCACCCCTCCACTTT. It codes for CASSYSGGANNSPLHF.

The gene calls are TRBV19 and TRBJ2-1, with D possibly TRBD1 on 6 matching bases. The length of the CDR3 is 15 residues. Germline assignment: CDR1 LNHDA and CDR2 SQIVND (reference sequence). V gave up 7 bases and J gave up 0 bases, with 13 bases separating them. The CDR3: CASTLGAYSYNEQFF. The CDR3 region has the DNA TGTGCCAGTACCCTGGGGGCTTACTCCTACAATGAGCAGTTCTTC.

The CDR3 loop reads CASSPGAGGQNEQFF. The CDR3 DNA reads as TGTGCCAGCAGCCCCGGAGCGGGAGGCCAGAATGAGCAGTTCTTC. The chain carries TRBV7-9 and TRBJ2-1; 9 bases match TRBD2. Trimming removed 5 bases from V and 7 bases from J; junction bases left unmatched: 9. This CDR3 is built from 15 residues. From germline, CDR1 is SEHNR and CDR2 FQNEAQ (reference sequence).

This clone has a single count. The rearrangement uses TRBV11-2 and TRBJ1-1, with D possibly being TRBD1 (5 bases). Germline values: CDR1 SGHAT, CDR2 FQNNGV. V lost 1 base to trimming and J lost 4 bases, with 10 bases between them. The CDR3 consists of 14 residues. CDR3 nucleotides: TGTGCCAGCAGCTTAGCGGCAGGGCGCACTGAAGCTTTCTTT. Translating it yields CASSLAAGRTEAFF.

J is TRBJ1-1 and V is TRBV5-1; a possible D gene is TRBD1 (6 bases). Germline lookup yields CDR1 SGHRS and CDR2 YFSETQ. The CDR3 covers 14 residues. V was clipped by 1 base and J by 5 bases, with 12 bases between them. The CDR3 coding sequence is TGCGCCAGCAGCTTGTGGGGGGGCGAAACTGAAGCTTTCTTT. Amino acids: CASSLWGGETEAFF.

This clone was seen only a few times. This sequence joins TRBV16 and TRBJ1-1; no definite D call. Deletions cut 0 bases from V and 3 bases from J, with 14 bases between. The CDR3 length is 16 residues. Germline V gene lookup returns CDR1 KGHSY and CDR2 FQNENV. CDR3 sequence reads: CASSQSIVYGDTEAFF. In DNA, the CDR3 is TGTGCCAGCAGCCAATCGATTGTATACGGAGACACTGAAGCTTTCTTT.

The chain has TRBV9 and TRBJ1-2; the match to TRBD1 covers 11 bases. The V gene's germline CDR1 is SGDLS and CDR2 YYNGEE. The CDR3 runs 16 residues. V dropped 6 bases and J dropped 4; count of bases not matched to a gene: 11. The CDR3 sequence is CASTQGGTGGVYGYTF. The CDR3 DNA follows: TGTGCCAGCACCCAAGGAGGGACAGGGGGTGTCTATGGCTACACCTTC. Full variable domain (missing parts from reference TRBV9 and TRBJ1-2): DSGVTQTPKHLITATGQRVTLRCSPRSGDLSVYWYQQSLDQGLQFLIQYYNGEERAKGNILERFSAQQFPDLHSELNLSSLELGDSALYFCASTQGGTGGVYGYTFGSGTRLTVV.

The chain carries TRBV6-1 and TRBJ2-7; 10 positions agree with TRBD1. V was pared by 4 bases and J by 7 bases, with 19 bases of the junction left unmatched. This CDR3 spans 18 amino acids. Looked up from germline, CDR1 is MNHNS and CDR2 is SASEGT. The DNA of the CDR3 is TGTGCCAGCAGTGGAACCGGGACAGGGGTTCGGGTCTGGGAAGAGCAGTACTTC. It specifies CASSGTGTGVRVWEEQYF.

The chain couples TRBV25-1 to TRBJ1-1, with D perhaps TRBD1 (6 bases). The V end was cut by 6 bases, the J end by 7 bases, with 21 bases between. CDR3 length: 15 residues. CDR1 and CDR2 (germline): MGHDK, SYGVNS. The CDR3 DNA sequence: TGTGCCAGCAGGGGAACAGGGCTGGGTGGGGGTGAAGCTTTCTTT. It is translated as CASRGTGLGGGEAFF.

This clone was recorded a few times. V gene TRBV2 combines with J gene TRBJ1-2, with D possibly being TRBD1 (5 bases). This CDR3 contains 15 residues. Germline V gene sequence: CDR1 SNHLY, CDR2 FYNNEI. Trimming removed 0 bases from V and 8 bases from J, with 16 bases in between. CDR3 residues: CASSEAGDSYGGYTF. In DNA form, the CDR3 reads TGTGCCAGCAGTGAAGCGGGAGACAGTTATGGGGGCTACACCTTC.

This chain uses TRBV6-1 with TRBJ1-5; unclear D gene. V lost 6 bases to trimming and J lost 6 bases, with 18 bases between them. CDR3 length: 15 residues. Per germline, CDR1 MNHNS and CDR2 SASEGT. CDR3 residues: CASRSLLGSAQPQHF. CDR3 bases: TGTGCCAGCAGATCTCTCCTTGGGTCGGCTCAGCCCCAGCATTTT.

The chain combines TRBV9 with TRBJ2-1; a possible D gene is TRBD2 (5 bases). Germline CDR1 and CDR2: SGDLS and YYNGEE. This CDR3 is 14 amino acids long. Trimming cost V 0 bases and J 3 bases, with 7 bases left between them. The CDR3 nucleotides read TGTGCCAGCAGCGTAGCTAGCAGCTACAATGAGCAGTTCTTC. Its protein product is CASSVASSYNEQFF.

V usage is TRBV6-1 and J usage is TRBJ2-4, with TRBD1 identical over 9 bases. Germline assignment: CDR1 MNHNS and CDR2 SASEGT. The CDR3 has 15 residues. The V and J ends lost 7 bases and 7 bases, in that order; junction bases with no gene match: 11. CDR3 nucleotides: TGTGCCAGCAAACAAACAGGGGGCCTGCGCAACATTCAGTACTTC. Its translation: CASKQTGGLRNIQYF.

This rearrangement joins TRBV30 to TRBJ2-7; possibly TRBD2 for D (6 bases). CDR1 and CDR2 from the germline V gene are GTSNPN and SVGIG (reference sequence). Trimming cost V 5 bases and J 5 bases, with 19 bases left between them. This CDR3 is built from 14 residues. DNA of the CDR3: TGTGCCTGGGAGCCGGGACTTGAGGAAAACGAGCAGTACTTC. Protein product: CAWEPGLEENEQYF.

The rearrangement uses TRBV20-1 and TRBJ2-3; D gene ambiguous. CDR3 size: 11 residues. Germline CDR1 DFQATT, CDR2 SNEGSKA (reference sequence). Trimming left V 3 bases short and J 4 bases short, with 5 bases between. The CDR3 spells CSASRADTQYF. CDR3 coding DNA: TGCAGTGCTAGTAGGGCAGATACGCAGTATTTT.

V usage is TRBV19 and J usage is TRBJ1-2; no clear D gene. This CDR3 spans 13 amino acids. With 0 bases removed from V and 4 bases from J, the gap between germline ends came to 6 bases. The germline V gene encodes CDR1 LNHDA and CDR2 SQIVND (reference sequence). CDR3 in amino acids: CASSIDSVYGYTF. CDR3 nucleotides: TGTGCCAGTAGTATAGATTCAGTCTATGGCTACACCTTC.

Regarding this clone: The junction departs from the called germline gene at one end, perhaps through a read error. The V and J genes are TRBV6-1 and TRBJ2-2; D is ambiguous. The germline gives CDR1 MNHNS, CDR2 SASEGT. The CDR3 has 15 amino acids. The CDR3 loop reads CASREGQFSAGELFF. CDR3 DNA: TGTGCCAGCAGGGAAGGGCAGTTCTCGGCCGGGGAGCTGTTTTTT.

The chain recombines TRBV5-1 with TRBJ2-3; 7 bases fit TRBD2. CDR1 and CDR2 (germline): SGHRS, YFSETQ. The V and J ends lost 0 bases and 6 bases, in that order; junction bases with no gene match: 7. The CDR3 contains 15 residues. The CDR3, as DNA: TGCGCCAGCAGCTTGGAAGGCAGGCGGGAGGATACGCAGTATTTT. Translating gives CASSLEGRREDTQYF.

The genes are TRBV9 and TRBJ2-1; D remains unclear. Trimming shortened V by 2 bases and J by 10 bases, and 16 bases separated the two germline ends. CDR3 length: 14 residues. CDR1 and CDR2 from the germline V gene are SGDLS and YYNGEE. The CDR3 sequence: CASSVLSLAQEQFF. In DNA, the CDR3 is TGTGCCAGCAGCGTCCTCAGTTTAGCTCAGGAGCAGTTCTTC.